The 19 T cell receptor beta chains listed next were all sequenced from one sample in a study of T cells in tuberculosis. The protocol was immunoSEQ multiplex PCR, while the TCRdb copy is restricted to in-frame clones and leaves out a portion. The table records tens of thousands of clones, around 81% of them present only once. After thawing and overnight rest, PBMC were stained with GMM-loaded CD1B tetramer, viability dye and anti-CD3 for sorting. The lipid loaded on the CD1B tetramers was C32 glucose monomycolate from Rhodococcus equi. The sample taken for sequencing was CD1b-GMM tetramer-negative cells sorted from PBMCs. The receptors were sampled from an adult woman with latent tuberculosis.

CDR3 sequence reads: CASSSEGGQYNEQFF. DNA for the CDR3: TGCGCCAGCAGCTCTGAGGGGGGGCAGTACAATGAGCAGTTCTTC. The V call is TRBV5-1, the J call TRBJ2-1; tentative D call: TRBD2 (7 bases). Germline V lookup: CDR1 SGHRS, CDR2 YFSETQ. CDR3 length: 15 residues. Trimming removed 3 bases at V and 4 bases at J, with 14 bases between.

The rearrangement uses TRBV2 and TRBJ1-6, with D perhaps matching TRBD1 (5 bases). This CDR3 is 13 amino acids long. Trimming shortened V by 11 bases and J by 2 bases, and 10 bases separated the two germline ends. CDR1 SNHLY and CDR2 FYNNEI come from the germline V gene. The CDR3 here is CARGGTYNSPLHF. DNA for the CDR3: TGTGCCCGGGGGGGTACCTATAATTCACCCCTCCACTTT.

V usage is TRBV19 and J usage is TRBJ2-5, with TRBD2 identical over 8 bases. Germline V lookup: CDR1 LNHDA, CDR2 SQIVND (reference sequence). Trimming at V came to 4 bases and at J to 4 bases, leaving 11 bases not matched to a gene. This CDR3 contains 16 residues. In DNA, the CDR3 is TGTGCCAGTAGTAACCCACGCCGGGGGGGGATAGAGACCCAGTACTTC. It translates to CASSNPRRGGIETQYF.

J is TRBJ1-1 and V is TRBV7-9; no reliable D call. Per the germline V gene, CDR1 is SEHNR and CDR2 is FQNEAQ (reference sequence). With 2 bases removed from V and 1 base from J, the gap between germline ends came to 11 bases. This CDR3 has 15 residues. The CDR3 DNA is TGTGCCAGCAGCTTAAATAGCAGAGCGAACACTGAAGCTTTCTTT. Amino acids: CASSLNSRANTEAFF.

The gene calls are TRBV10-3 and TRBJ2-3; TRBD2 is a possible D gene (6 bases). Germline-derived CDR1 and CDR2 are ENHRY and SYGVKD. The CDR3 is 15 amino acids. The germline V and J ends were trimmed by 4 bases and 2 bases, with 13 bases remaining between them. CDR3 loop: CAISGWAGITDTQYF. In DNA, the CDR3 is TGTGCCATCAGTGGGTGGGCGGGGATCACAGATACGCAGTATTTT.

The rearrangement uses TRBV5-6 and TRBJ2-7, with 7 bases aligning to TRBD1. Germline V gene sequence: CDR1 SGHDT, CDR2 YYEEEE. The trim removed 0 bases at V and 0 bases at J, leaving 12 bases unmatched. The CDR3 loop spans 18 amino acids. The CDR3 DNA follows: TGTGCCAGCAGCTTGGGTTGGATTAAAGACAGGGTCTCCTACGAGCAGTACTTC. The encoded protein is CASSLGWIKDRVSYEQYF.

Notes on this clone: Germline is not matched at one junction end, which may reflect a read error. The chain links TRBV7-2 to TRBJ2-5; 11 bases are a match to TRBD2. The J call may be faulty, since TRBJ2-7 better matches the DNA end. This CDR3 has 13 residues. Germline CDR1 and CDR2: SGHTA and FQGNSA. CDR3 residues: CASSLAGGGEQYF. The CDR3 DNA reads TGTGCCAGCAGCCTAGCGGGGGGTGGCGAGCAGTACTTC.

This chain joins TRBV19 and TRBJ1-5; 8 bases align to TRBD1. The length of the CDR3 is 14 residues. V lost 10 bases to trimming and J lost 3 bases; unmatched junction nucleotides: 8. Germline lookup yields CDR1 LNHDA and CDR2 SQIVND (reference sequence). The CDR3 DNA reads as TGTGCCACTCTAGACAGGGGATTCAATCAGCCCCAGCATTTT. Protein product: CATLDRGFNQPQHF.

This sequence joins TRBV7-2 and TRBJ1-3, with a weak D call TRBD1 (5 bases). The CDR3 has 16 residues. Trimming removed 0 bases at V and 2 bases at J, with 11 bases between. Germline V CDR1 and CDR2: SGHTA, FQGNSA. Here the CDR3 reads CASSLAQASTGNTIYF. CDR3 coding DNA: TGTGCCAGCAGCTTAGCACAGGCTAGTACTGGAAACACCATATATTTT. Supplemented by reference TRBV7-2 and TRBJ1-3, the full variable domain reads GAGVSQSPSNKVTEKGKDVELRCDPISGHTALYWYRQSLGQGLEFLIYFQGNSAPDKSGLPSDRFSAERTGGSVSTLTIQRTQQEDSAVYLCASSLAQASTGNTIYFGEGSWLTVV.

The chain employs TRBV7-8 and TRBJ1-4, with D possibly being TRBD1 (6 bases). This CDR3 contains 14 residues. Germline V gene sequence: CDR1 SGHVS, CDR2 FQNEAQ. V lost 7 bases, J lost 4 bases, and 13 bases lay in between. The CDR3 reads CASMLGGDNEKLFF. The CDR3 DNA reads as TGTGCCAGCATGCTAGGGGGGGATAATGAAAAACTGTTTTTT.

The chain combines TRBV29-1 with TRBJ1-2, with D unresolved. Trimming took off 1 base at V and 3 bases at J, with 12 bases between the two ends. The CDR3 extends over 14 amino acids. Germline values: CDR1 SQVTM, CDR2 ANQGSEA. The CDR3 nucleotides read TGCAGCGTTGAAGTGGGCCCCCAGGACTATGGCTACACCTTC. Its protein is CSVEVGPQDYGYTF.

J is TRBJ2-2 and V is TRBV4-3; TRBD2 matches at 7 bases. The CDR3 has 14 residues. The V gene end was trimmed by 6 bases and the J gene end by 5 bases; junction bases not matched to a gene: 6. Germline CDR1 and CDR2: LGHNA and YSLEER. The DNA for the CDR3 is TGCGCCAGCAGGGGAGGGCCGGGAACCGGGGAGCTGTTTTTT. This gives the protein CASRGGPGTGELFF.

J is TRBJ1-6 and V is TRBV4-2; no clear D gene. Germline lookup yields CDR1 LGHNA and CDR2 YNFKEQ. V was pared by 1 base and J by 4 bases, with 11 bases between. The CDR3 runs to 16 residues. The CDR3 bases are TGTGCCAGCAGCCAAGTTTGGCAGGCGTATAATTCACCCCTCCACTTT. This gives the protein CASSQVWQAYNSPLHF.

J is TRBJ2-5 and V is TRBV11-3; TRBD2 aligns across 7 bases. V dropped 3 bases and J dropped 9; count of bases not matched to a gene: 4. In germline, CDR1 is SGHNT, CDR2 YENEEA. The CDR3 consists of 12 residues. DNA for the CDR3: TGTGCCAGCAGCTTTATTGGGGGGGCCCAGTACTTC. It specifies CASSFIGGAQYF.

This clone was recorded once. The chain links TRBV6-1 to TRBJ1-2; 9 bases align to TRBD1. With 1 base clipped from V and 3 bases from J, the junction kept 6 bases outside the gene matches. Per the germline V gene, CDR1 is MNHNS and CDR2 is SASEGT. This CDR3 has 16 amino acids. The CDR3 sequence: CASSEDPGQGYYGYTF. CDR3 bases: TGTGCCAGCAGTGAAGATCCGGGACAGGGATACTATGGCTACACCTTC.

The chain combines TRBV18 with TRBJ2-6, with 11 bases aligning to TRBD1. Germline-derived CDR1 and CDR2 are KGHSH and LQKENI. The trim removed 4 bases at V and 0 bases at J, leaving 8 bases unmatched. The CDR3 loop spans 19 amino acids. The CDR3 reads CASSLGQGASHSGANVLTF. CDR3 DNA: TGTGCCAGCTCACTAGGACAGGGGGCTTCTCACTCTGGGGCCAACGTCCTGACTTTC.

The chain joins TRBV25-1 to TRBJ1-2; 8 bases match TRBD1. The V gene's germline CDR1 is MGHDK and CDR2 SYGVNS. Trimming at V came to 3 bases and at J to 8 bases, leaving 14 bases not matched to a gene. There are 16 residues in the CDR3. CDR3 nucleotides: TGTGCCAGCAGTGATCGGAGGACAGGGAATTCTCACGGCTACACCTTC. Protein: CASSDRRTGNSHGYTF.

The V and J genes are TRBV28 and TRBJ1-1, with D uncertain. Germline-derived CDR1 and CDR2 are MDHEN and SYDVKM. CDR3 length: 12 residues. The germline V and J ends were trimmed by 7 bases and 1 base, with 7 bases remaining between them. As DNA, the CDR3 is TGTGCCAGCATCAGGCAGAACACTGAAGCTTTCTTT. Translating gives CASIRQNTEAFF. The entire variable domain, with the rest obtained from reference TRBV28 and TRBJ1-1, is as follows: DVKVTQSSRYLVKRTGEKVFLECVQDMDHENMFWYRQDPGLGLRLIYFSYDVKMKEKGDIPEGYSVSREKKERFSLILESASTNQTSMYLCASIRQNTEAFFGQGTRLTVV.

CDR3 DNA sequence: TGTGCCAGCAGTCCACTAGCGGGGTCAGATACGCAGTATTTT. Its protein is CASSPLAGSDTQYF. The chain has TRBV27 and TRBJ2-3; TRBD2 agrees at 10 bases. V lost 5 bases to trimming and J lost 4 bases; unmatched junction nucleotides: 3. Germline V gene lookup returns CDR1 MNHEY and CDR2 SMNVEV (reference sequence). The CDR3 contains 14 residues.